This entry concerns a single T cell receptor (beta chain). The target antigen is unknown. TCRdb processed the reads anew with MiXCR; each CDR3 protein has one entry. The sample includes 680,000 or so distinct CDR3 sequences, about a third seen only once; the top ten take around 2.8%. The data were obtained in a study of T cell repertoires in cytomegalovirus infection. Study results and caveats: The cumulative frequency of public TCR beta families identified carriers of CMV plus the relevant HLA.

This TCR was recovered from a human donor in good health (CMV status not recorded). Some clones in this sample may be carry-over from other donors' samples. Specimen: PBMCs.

The CDR3 spells CASSLVRPDRGDTQYF. As DNA, the CDR3 is TGTGCCAGCAGCTTGGTCCGGCCCGACCGAGGGGATACGCAGTATTTT. The J gene is TRBJ2-3, the V gene TRBV7-6; the D gene is possibly TRBD2 (5 bases). V lost 3 bases to trimming and J lost 6 bases, with 19 bases between them. The CDR3 length is 16 residues. Germline V gene lookup returns CDR1 SGHVS and CDR2 FNYEAQ.